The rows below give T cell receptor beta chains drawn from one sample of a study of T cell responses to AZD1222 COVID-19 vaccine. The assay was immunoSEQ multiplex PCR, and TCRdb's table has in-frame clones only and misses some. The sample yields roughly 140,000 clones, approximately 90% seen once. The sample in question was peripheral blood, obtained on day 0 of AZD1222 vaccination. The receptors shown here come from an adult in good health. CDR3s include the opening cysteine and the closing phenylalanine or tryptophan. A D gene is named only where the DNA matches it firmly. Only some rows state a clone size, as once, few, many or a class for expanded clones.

CDR3: CASSILGTSDTYEQYF
DNA: TGCGCCAGCAGTATTCTTGGGACTAGCGATACCTACGAGCAGTACTTC
D: TRBD2
size: NA
V: TRBV10-1
J: TRBJ2-7

CDR3: CAWSPLGLPYEQYF
DNA: TGTGCCTGGAGTCCGCTAGGTTTACCCTACGAGCAGTACTTC
D: NA
size: NA
V: TRBV30
J: TRBJ2-7

CDR3: CASSLAGRVGNQPQHF
DNA: TGTGCCAGCAGCTTGGCGGGACGGGTGGGCAATCAGCCCCAGCATTTT
D: NA
size: NA
V: TRBV5-6
J: TRBJ1-5

CDR3: CASSLRAAQSNSPLHF
DNA: TGTGCCAGCAGCTTGAGAGCGGCGCAAAGCAATTCACCCCTCCACTTT
D: NA
size: NA
V: TRBV5-6
J: TRBJ1-6

CDR3: CASRSGGNQPQHF
DNA: TGTGCCAGCAGATCTGGGGGGAATCAGCCCCAGCATTTT
D: NA
size: NA
V: TRBV28
J: TRBJ1-5

CDR3: CASSQDWALSSYNEQFF
DNA: TGTGCCAGCAGCCAAGATTGGGCGCTAAGCTCCTACAATGAGCAGTTCTTC
D: NA
size: NA
V: TRBV14
J: TRBJ2-1

CDR3: CASSLVHPPYNEQFF
DNA: TGTGCCAGCAGCTTAGTTCACCCCCCCTACAATGAGCAGTTCTTC
D: NA
size: NA
V: TRBV7-3
J: TRBJ2-1

CDR3: CASSPVGGGNMNTEAFF
DNA: TGTGCCAGCTCACCAGTTGGAGGGGGCAACATGAACACTGAAGCTTTCTTT
D: TRBD1
size: few
V: TRBV18
J: TRBJ1-1

CDR3: CASTQDRVMNTEAFF
DNA: TGTGCCAGCACCCAGGACAGGGTCATGAACACTGAAGCTTTCTTT
D: TRBD1
size: NA
V: TRBV9
J: TRBJ1-1

CDR3: CASSLSGREGYTF
DNA: TGTGCCAGCAGCTTAAGTGGGAGGGAGGGCTACACCTTC
D: NA
size: NA
V: TRBV7-3
J: TRBJ1-2